This is a list of T cell receptor beta chains from one sample in a study of T cells in Graves' hyperthyroidism and ophthalmopathy. TCRdb analysed the multiplex PCR reads with MiXCR anew, one entry per CDR3 protein. The data contain a few hundred thousand distinct CDR3 sequences, roughly 50% of them singletons. The specimen was peripheral blood or thyroid tissue (not recorded which). The receptors originated from a woman between 18 and 30 years old with Graves' hyperthyroidism. Both conserved end residues are part of each CDR3. Each record gives: D gene, V gene, clone size, J gene, CDR3 DNA, CDR3 protein. The D gene is left open where the match is weak. The size entry is marked missing in some rows and otherwise reads once, few, many or a size class.

>NA|TRBV10-3|NA|TRBJ1-5
TGTGCCATCAGTGAGGTCGCGGGAGGGGATCAGCCCCAGCATTTT
CAISEVAGGDQPQHF
>NA|TRBV20-1|many|TRBJ1-1
TGCAGTGCGGACACGGCCAGACTGAACACTGAAGCTTTCTTT
CSADTARLNTEAFF
>NA|TRBV11-2|many|TRBJ1-5
TGTGCCAGCAGCCCAGGGGAGGGCAATCAGCCCCAGCATTTT
CASSPGEGNQPQHF
>NA|TRBV7-3|many|TRBJ2-2
TGTGCCAGCAGCCTGGGACGCGGGGAGCTGTTTTTT
CASSLGRGELFF
>NA|TRBV3-1|many|TRBJ1-5
TGTGCCAGCAGCCAAGTACCGGGTGGCAATCAGCCCCAGCATTTT
CASSQVPGGNQPQHF
>TRBD1|TRBV7-3|NA|TRBJ1-1
TGTGCCAGCAGCCCACGAAGATCCCCAGGGGGAGGAGACGCTGAAGCTTTCTTT
CASSPRRSPGGGDAEAFF
>NA|TRBV18|NA|TRBJ1-4
TGTGCCAGCTCACGCGAACCTTCAACTAATGAAAAACTGTTTTTT
CASSREPSTNEKLFF
>TRBD2|TRBV20-1|NA|TRBJ2-5
TGCAGTGCTGGGACTAGCGACTCCCAAGAGACCCAGTACTTC
CSAGTSDSQETQYF
>TRBD2|TRBV7-2|NA|TRBJ2-3
TGTACCAGCAGCTGGACTAGCGGGACAGATACGCAGTATTTT
CTSSWTSGTDTQYF
>NA|TRBV6-5|many|TRBJ1-3
TGTGCCAGTGGTCGGTCCTCCTCTGGAAACACCATATATTTT
CASGRSSSGNTIYF
>NA|TRBV2|NA|TRBJ2-5
TGTGCCACCAGACAGGGAGGGGGAGAGACCCAGTACTTC
CATRQGGGETQYF
>TRBD2|TRBV5-1|many|TRBJ2-2
TGCGCCAGCAGCGGGAGACTAGCGGTGAGCACCGGGGAGCTGTTTTTT
CASSGRLAVSTGELFF
>NA|TRBV15|NA|TRBJ1-6
TGTGCCAGCAGTTCCATCGGCAGGTTGAGCTCCTATAATTCACCCCTCCACTTT
CASSSIGRLSSYNSPLHF
>TRBD2|TRBV5-5|many|TRBJ2-7
TGTGCCAGCAGCTTGCAATTCGGACTAGCGGGTTACGAGCAGTACTTC
CASSLQFGLAGYEQYF
>NA|TRBV7-2|many|TRBJ2-7
TGTGCCAGCAGCTTAGTTGTGGGAGGCGAGCAGTACTTC
CASSLVVGGEQYF
>NA|TRBV7-9|NA|TRBJ1-4
TGTGCCAGCAGCTTGGTAGGGTCTGGTGAAAAACTGTTTTTT
CASSLVGSGEKLFF
>NA|TRBV20-1|NA|TRBJ1-2
TGCAGTGCTAGGCCAGCGGGAGGCTACACCTTC
CSARPAGGYTF
>NA|TRBV7-3|once|TRBJ2-7
TGTGCCAGCAGACCTCAAGCGGTACCCTACGAGCAGTACTTC
CASRPQAVPYEQYF
>NA|TRBV2|NA|TRBJ2-5
TGTGCCAGCAGTTCAGAGGGTGGGAAGACCCAGTACTTC
CASSSEGGKTQYF
>NA|TRBV2|once|TRBJ1-5
TGTGCCAGCGGGCGGGAAAGGAATCAGCCCCAGCATTTT
CASGRERNQPQHF
>NA|TRBV24-1|many|TRBJ2-2
TGTGCCACCAGTCTTAGCCAGGGGGAGCTGTTTTTT
CATSLSQGELFF
>TRBD1|TRBV7-9|many|TRBJ2-7
TGTGCCAGCAGCCCTACTCTTTTAACCGGGACAGGGGGATACGAGCAGTACTTC
CASSPTLLTGTGGYEQYF